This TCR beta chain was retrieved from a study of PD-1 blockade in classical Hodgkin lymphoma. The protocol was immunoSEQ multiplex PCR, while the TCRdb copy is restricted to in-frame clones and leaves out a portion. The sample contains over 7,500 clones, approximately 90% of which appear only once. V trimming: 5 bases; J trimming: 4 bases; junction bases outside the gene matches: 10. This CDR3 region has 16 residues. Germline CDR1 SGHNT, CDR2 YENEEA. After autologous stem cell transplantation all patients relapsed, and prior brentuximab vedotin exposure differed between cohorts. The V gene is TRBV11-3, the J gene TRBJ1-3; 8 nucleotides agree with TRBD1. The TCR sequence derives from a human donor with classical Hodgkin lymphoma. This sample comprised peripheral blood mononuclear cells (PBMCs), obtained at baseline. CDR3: CASSPMDRAYGNTIYF. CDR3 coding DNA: TGTGCCAGCAGCCCCATGGACAGGGCTTACGGAAACACCATATATTTT.